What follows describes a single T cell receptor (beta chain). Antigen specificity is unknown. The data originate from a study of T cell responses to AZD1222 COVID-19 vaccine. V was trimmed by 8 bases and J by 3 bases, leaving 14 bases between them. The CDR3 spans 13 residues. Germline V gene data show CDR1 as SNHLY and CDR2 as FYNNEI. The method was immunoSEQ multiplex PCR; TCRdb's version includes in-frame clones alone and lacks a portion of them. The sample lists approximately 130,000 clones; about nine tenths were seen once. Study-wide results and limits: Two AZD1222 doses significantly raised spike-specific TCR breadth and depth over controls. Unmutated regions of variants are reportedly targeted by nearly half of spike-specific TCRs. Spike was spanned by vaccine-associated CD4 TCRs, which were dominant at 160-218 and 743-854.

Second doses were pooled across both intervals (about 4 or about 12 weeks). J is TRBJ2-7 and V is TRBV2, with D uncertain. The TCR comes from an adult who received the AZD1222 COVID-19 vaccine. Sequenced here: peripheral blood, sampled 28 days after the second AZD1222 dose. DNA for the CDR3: TGTGCCAGCGGCCGGCTAGGCGGCTACGAGCAGTACTTC. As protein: CASGRLGGYEQYF.